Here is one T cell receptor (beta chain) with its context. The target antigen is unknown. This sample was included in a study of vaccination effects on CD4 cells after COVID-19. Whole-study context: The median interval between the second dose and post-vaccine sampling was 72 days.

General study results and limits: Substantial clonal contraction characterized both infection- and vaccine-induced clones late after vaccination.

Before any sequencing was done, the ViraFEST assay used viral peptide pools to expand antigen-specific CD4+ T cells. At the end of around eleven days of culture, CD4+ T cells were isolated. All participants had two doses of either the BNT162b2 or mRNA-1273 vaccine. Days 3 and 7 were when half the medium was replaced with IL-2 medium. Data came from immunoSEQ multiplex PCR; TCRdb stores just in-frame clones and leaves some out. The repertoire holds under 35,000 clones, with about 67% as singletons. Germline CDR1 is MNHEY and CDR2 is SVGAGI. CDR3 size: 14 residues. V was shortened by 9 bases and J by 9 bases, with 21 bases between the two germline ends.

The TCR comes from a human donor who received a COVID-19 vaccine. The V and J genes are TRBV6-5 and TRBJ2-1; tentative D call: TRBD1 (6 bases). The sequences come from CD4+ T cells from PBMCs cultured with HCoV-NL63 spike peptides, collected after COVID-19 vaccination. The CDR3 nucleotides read TGTGCCAGTAAGACGGACAGAACCAATCGTGAGCAGTTCTTC. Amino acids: CASKTDRTNREQFF.